This TCR beta chain appears in the sequencing data of a study of blood T cell repertoires in COVID-19. The wider study: Collection of acute and convalescent COVID-19 samples took place in the United States, Italy and Spain. Sources were T cells, B-cell-depleted T cells, or PBMCs; the material itself was cDNA or gDNA.

The V gene lost 1 base and the J gene lost 12 bases, with 13 bases spanning the gap. Germline V gene lookup returns CDR1 SEHNR and CDR2 FQNEAQ (reference sequence). The CDR3 runs to 12 residues. In the original workflow: Amplification from reference gene primers served as the basis for estimated nucleated cell counts. Assay: immunoSEQ multiplex PCR; the TCRdb copy retains only in-frame clones and omits some. The V and J calls and clone size come from that table; D and trimming were worked out from the DNA. This sample has about 400,000 clones, with approximately 90% found just once. The chain carries TRBV7-9 and TRBJ2-7; D is perhaps TRBD1 (5 bases). This clonotype was sampled from a woman aged 25 to 39 with acute or convalescent COVID-19. The sample was peripheral blood. The CDR3 DNA follows: TGTGCCAGCAGCTTAGTAGGGGCTCAGCTGTACTTC. As protein: CASSLVGAQLYF.